This T cell receptor (beta chain) was captured in a study of STAT3 mutations in large granular lymphocyte leukemia. Overall study results and limits: Clonal expansion was inferred from samples taken at other timepoints. Some patients had persisting codominant clonotypes that could mask small clones. Every T-cell large granular lymphocyte leukemia patient had at least one immunodominant TCR beta clonotype. In about 30% of the 18 patients, new TCR clonotypes emerged after therapy.

In the case of this clone: Its antigen is unidentified.

Germline V gene lookup returns CDR1 SGHRS and CDR2 YFSETQ. The CDR3 runs to 15 residues. V was trimmed by 4 bases and J by 2 bases, leaving 16 bases between them. Clones were sequenced by immunoSEQ multiplex PCR, and TCRdb holds only the in-frame ones, with some missing. The table lists around 4,000 clones, 82% of them singletons. The source of this sequence is a boy aged 5-17 years with T-cell large granular lymphocyte leukemia. Some clones in this sample may be carry-over from other donors' samples. The J gene is TRBJ2-7, the V gene TRBV5-1; either TRBD1 or TRBD2 may supply D (5 bases each). Sample: peripheral blood mononuclear cells. CDR3 sequence reads: CASSADLGETYEQYF. CDR3 sequence (DNA): TGCGCCAGCAGCGCCGATCTGGGGGAGACCTACGAGCAGTACTTC.